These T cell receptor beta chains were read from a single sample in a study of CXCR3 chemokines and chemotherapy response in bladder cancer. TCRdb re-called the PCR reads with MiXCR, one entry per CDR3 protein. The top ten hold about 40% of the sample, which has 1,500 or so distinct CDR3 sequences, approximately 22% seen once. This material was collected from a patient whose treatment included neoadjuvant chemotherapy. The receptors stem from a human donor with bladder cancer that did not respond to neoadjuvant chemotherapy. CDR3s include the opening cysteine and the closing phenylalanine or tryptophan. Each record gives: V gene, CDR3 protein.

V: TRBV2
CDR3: CASRGQSNQPQHF

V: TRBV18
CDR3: CASSPLRLARQETQYF

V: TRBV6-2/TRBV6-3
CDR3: CASKRGLAGGAETQYF

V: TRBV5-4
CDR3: CASSLAGRNTEAFF

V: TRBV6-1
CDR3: CASRPTGIYGYTF

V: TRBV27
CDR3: CASSSFRGGGGDPYEQYF

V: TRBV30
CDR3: CAWSTSGRGADTQYF

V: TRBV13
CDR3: CASSLFGAYEQYF

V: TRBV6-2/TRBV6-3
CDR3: CASKRGLAGGTDTQYF

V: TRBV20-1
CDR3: CSAAGGLGNTEAFF

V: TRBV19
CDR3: CASRGEGGSYNSPLHF

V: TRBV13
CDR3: CASSQDSGSEQYF

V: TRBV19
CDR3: CASSIYLAKNIQYF

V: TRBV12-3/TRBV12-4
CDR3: CASSLAVRTWGTDTQYF

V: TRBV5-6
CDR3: CASSSGPSSGQGKMDYEQYF

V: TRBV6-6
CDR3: CASLRQSYEQYF

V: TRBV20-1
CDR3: CSARDLLGDEQFF

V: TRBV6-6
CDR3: CASSYSPLHF

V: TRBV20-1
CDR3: CRPAGDGYTF

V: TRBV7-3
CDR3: CASSRTSGNDEQFF

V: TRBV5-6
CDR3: CASSSGQADTQYF

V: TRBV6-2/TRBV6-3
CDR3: CASSWGGGKNIQYF

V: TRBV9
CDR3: CASSLGDSSSYNSPLHF

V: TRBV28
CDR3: CASSFVQGKDGYTF

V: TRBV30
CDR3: CAWSLGQGDYNEQFF

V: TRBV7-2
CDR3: CASSLGGGAQNIQYF

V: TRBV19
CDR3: CASSMGGSQNIQYF

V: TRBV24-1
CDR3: CATSDPVKTTDTQYF

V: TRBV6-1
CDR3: CASSELRLAGGESIQYF

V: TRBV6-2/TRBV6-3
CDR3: CASSYPIGQESTGELFF

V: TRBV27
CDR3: CASSLTRAPYGYTF

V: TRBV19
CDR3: CASSPTPTGVEQYF

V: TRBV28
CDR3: CASTHQGLAGGSEQFF

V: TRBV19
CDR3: CASSRPGDHEQYF

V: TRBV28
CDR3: CASSLWGGGSNQPQHF

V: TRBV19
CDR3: CASTMTLAFRETQYF

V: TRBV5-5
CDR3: CASSMLQSSAYNEQFF

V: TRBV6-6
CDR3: CASRTAGTGGLHF

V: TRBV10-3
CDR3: CAISEGTGGNNEQFF

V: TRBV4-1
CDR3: CASSQVAGGLAGANVLTF

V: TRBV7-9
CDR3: CASSFGTGGLEQFF

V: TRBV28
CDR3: CASSSPGLAGVYNEQFF

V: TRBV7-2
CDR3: CASRRRGQTGELGYTF

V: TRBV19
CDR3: CASSSRQGDQYF

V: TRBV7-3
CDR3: CASSPRSAGNTGELFF

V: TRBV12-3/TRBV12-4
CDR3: CASSFVGPGETQYF

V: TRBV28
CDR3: CASLNSPLHF

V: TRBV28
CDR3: CASRRQVGYSPLHF

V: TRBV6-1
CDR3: CASSGTVDNSPLHF

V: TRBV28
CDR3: CASSSPLREQYF

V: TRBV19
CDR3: CASSIVDYFGTDTQYF

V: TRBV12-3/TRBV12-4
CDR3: CASSLGQNRGGYTF

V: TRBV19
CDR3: CASSNWNGYTF